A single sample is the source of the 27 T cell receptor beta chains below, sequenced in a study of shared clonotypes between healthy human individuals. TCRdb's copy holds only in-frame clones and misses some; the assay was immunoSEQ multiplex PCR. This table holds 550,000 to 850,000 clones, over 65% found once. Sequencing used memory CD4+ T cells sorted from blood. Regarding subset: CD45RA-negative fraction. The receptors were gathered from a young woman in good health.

For the CDR3, the DNA is TGTGCCAGCAGTTCCCCGGCAGGGCGGGGGGAGACCCAGTACTTC. Translating it yields CASSSPAGRGETQYF. The chain employs TRBV28 and TRBJ2-5; TRBD2 matches at 7 bases. The CDR3 has 15 residues. CDR1 is MDHEN and CDR2 is SYDVKM in the germline V gene. Losses at the gene ends were 4 bases for V and 5 bases for J; bases not matched to a gene: 10.

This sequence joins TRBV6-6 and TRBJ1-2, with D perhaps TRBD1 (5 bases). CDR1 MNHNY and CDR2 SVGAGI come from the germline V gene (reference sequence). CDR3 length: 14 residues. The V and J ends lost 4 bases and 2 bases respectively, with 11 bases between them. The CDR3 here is CASSFRADNYGYTF. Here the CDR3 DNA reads TGTGCCAGCAGTTTCAGGGCGGACAACTATGGCTACACCTTC.

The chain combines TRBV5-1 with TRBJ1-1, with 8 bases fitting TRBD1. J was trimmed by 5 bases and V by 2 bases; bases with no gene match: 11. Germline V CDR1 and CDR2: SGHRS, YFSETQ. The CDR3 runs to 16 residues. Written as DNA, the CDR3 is TGCGCCAGCAGCTTAGGTCAAGGACAGGGAAAAACTGAAGCTTTCTTT. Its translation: CASSLGQGQGKTEAFF.

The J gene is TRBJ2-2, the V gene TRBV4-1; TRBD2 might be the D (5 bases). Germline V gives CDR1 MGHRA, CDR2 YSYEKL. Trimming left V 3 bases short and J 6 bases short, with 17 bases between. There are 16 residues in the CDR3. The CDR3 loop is CASSHPPRGKAGELFF. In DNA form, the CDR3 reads TGCGCCAGCAGCCATCCCCCCCGGGGTAAGGCCGGGGAGCTGTTTTTT.

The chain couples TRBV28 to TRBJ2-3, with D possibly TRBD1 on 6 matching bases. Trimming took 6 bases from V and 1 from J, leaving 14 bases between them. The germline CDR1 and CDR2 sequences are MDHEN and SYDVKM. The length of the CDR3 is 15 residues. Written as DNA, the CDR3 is TGTGCCAGCAGCCCTCCAGGGGCAGGCACAGATACGCAGTATTTT. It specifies CASSPPGAGTDTQYF.

CDR3 in DNA: TGTGCCAGCAGCTTAGTTGGGACTAGCTACAATGAGCAGTTCTTC. It is translated as CASSLVGTSYNEQFF. This sequence joins TRBV7-2 and TRBJ2-1, with 8 bases lining up with TRBD2. This CDR3 is built from 15 residues. Looked up from germline, CDR1 is SGHTA and CDR2 is FQGNSA. With 1 base clipped from V and 3 bases from J, the junction kept 2 bases outside the gene matches. Together with reference TRBV7-2 and TRBJ2-1, the CDR3 gives the full variable domain: GAGVSQSPSNKVTEKGKDVELRCDPISGHTALYWYRQSLGQGLEFLIYFQGNSAPDKSGLPSDRFSAERTGGSVSTLTIQRTQQEDSAVYLCASSLVGTSYNEQFFGPGTRLTVL.

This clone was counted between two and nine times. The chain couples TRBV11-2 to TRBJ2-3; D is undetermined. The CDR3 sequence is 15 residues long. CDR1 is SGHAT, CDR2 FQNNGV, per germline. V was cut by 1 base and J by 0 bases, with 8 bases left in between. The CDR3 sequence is CASSLALLSTDTQYF. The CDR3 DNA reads TGTGCCAGCAGCTTAGCGCTCCTTAGCACAGATACGCAGTATTTT. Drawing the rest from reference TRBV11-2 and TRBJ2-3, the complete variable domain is EAGVAQSPRYKIIEKRQSVAFWCNPISGHATLYWYQQILGQGPKLLIQFQNNGVVDDSQLPKDRFSAERLKGVDSTLKIQPAKLEDSAVYLCASSLALLSTDTQYFGPGTRLTVL.

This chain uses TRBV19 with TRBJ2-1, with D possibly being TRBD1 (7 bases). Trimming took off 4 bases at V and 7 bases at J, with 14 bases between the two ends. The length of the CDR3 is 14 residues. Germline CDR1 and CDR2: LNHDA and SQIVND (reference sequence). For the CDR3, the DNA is TGTGCCAGTAGTACTCAGGGGGGTAGGAATGAGCAGTTCTTC. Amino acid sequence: CASSTQGGRNEQFF.

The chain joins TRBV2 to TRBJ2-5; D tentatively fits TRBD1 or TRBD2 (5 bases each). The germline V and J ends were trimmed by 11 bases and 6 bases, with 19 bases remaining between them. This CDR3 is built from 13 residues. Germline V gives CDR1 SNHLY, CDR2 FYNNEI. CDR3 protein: CAGAVQGGQTQYF. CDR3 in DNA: TGTGCCGGAGCGGTTCAGGGTGGGCAGACCCAGTACTTC.

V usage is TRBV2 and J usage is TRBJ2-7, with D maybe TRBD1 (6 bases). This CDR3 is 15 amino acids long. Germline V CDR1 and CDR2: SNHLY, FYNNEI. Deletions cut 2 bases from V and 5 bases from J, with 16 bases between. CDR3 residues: CASSESGRGYDEQYF. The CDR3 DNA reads TGTGCCAGCAGTGAATCGGGTAGGGGGTACGACGAGCAGTACTTC.

As DNA, the CDR3 is TGTGCCAGCAGCCAAGTAGGGGGGGAAGGGACAGATACGCAGTATTTT. Translation gives CASSQVGGEGTDTQYF. The chain uses TRBV4-2 and TRBJ2-3; TRBD2 might be the D (7 bases). Germline lookup yields CDR1 LGHNA and CDR2 YNFKEQ. The CDR3 contains 16 residues. V was pared by 1 base and J by 3 bases, with 14 bases between.

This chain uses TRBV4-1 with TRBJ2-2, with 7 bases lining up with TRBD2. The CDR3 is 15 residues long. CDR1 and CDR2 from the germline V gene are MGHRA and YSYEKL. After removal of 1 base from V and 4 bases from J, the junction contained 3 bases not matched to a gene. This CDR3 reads CASSQVLALTGELFF. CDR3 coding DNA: TGCGCCAGCAGCCAAGTACTAGCGCTCACCGGGGAGCTGTTTTTT.

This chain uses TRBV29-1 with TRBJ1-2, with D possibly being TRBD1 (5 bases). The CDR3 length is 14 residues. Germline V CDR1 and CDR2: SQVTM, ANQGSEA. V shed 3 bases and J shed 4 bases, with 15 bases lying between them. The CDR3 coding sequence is TGCAGCGTTGAGCCCGGGACCGGGGGCTATGGCTACACCTTC. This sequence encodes CSVEPGTGGYGYTF. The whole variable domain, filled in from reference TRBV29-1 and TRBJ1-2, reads SAVISQKPSRDICQRGTSLTIQCQVDSQVTMMFWYRQQPGQSLTLIATANQGSEATYESGFVIDKFPISRPNLTFSTLTVSNMSPEDSSIYLCSVEPGTGGYGYTFGSGTRLTVV.

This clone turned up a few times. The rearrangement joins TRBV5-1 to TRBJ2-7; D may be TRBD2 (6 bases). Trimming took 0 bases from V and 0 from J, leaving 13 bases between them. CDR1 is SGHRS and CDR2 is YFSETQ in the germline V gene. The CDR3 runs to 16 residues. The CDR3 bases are TGCGCCAGCAGCTTGGTCGGGAGCCCGAGCTCCTACGAGCAGTACTTC. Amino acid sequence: CASSLVGSPSSYEQYF.

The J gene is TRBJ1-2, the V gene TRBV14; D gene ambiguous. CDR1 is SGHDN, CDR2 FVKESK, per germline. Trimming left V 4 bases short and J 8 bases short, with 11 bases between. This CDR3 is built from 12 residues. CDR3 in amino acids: CASSLSTSGYTF. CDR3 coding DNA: TGTGCCAGCAGCCTGTCGACAAGCGGCTACACCTTC.

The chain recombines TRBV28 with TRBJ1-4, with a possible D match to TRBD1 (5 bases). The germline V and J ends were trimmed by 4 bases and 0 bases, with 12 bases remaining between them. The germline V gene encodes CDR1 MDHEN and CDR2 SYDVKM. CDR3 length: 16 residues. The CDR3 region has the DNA TGTGCCAGCAGTTCGGGGCTACCTACAACTAATGAAAAACTGTTTTTT. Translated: CASSSGLPTTNEKLFF. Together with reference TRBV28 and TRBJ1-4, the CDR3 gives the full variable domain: DVKVTQSSRYLVKRTGEKVFLECVQDMDHENMFWYRQDPGLGLRLIYFSYDVKMKEKGDIPEGYSVSREKKERFSLILESASTNQTSMYLCASSSGLPTTNEKLFFGSGTQLSVL.

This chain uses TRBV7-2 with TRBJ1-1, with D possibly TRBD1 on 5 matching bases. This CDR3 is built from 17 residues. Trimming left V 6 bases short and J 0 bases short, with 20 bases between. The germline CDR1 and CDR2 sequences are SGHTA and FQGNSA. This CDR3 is CASRPSAVGGLNTEAFF. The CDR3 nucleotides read TGTGCCAGCAGACCATCCGCGGTGGGGGGACTGAACACTGAAGCTTTCTTT.

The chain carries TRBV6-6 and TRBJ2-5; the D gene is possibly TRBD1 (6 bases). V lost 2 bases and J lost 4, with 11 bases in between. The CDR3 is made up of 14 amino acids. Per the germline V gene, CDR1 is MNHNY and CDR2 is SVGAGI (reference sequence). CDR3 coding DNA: TGTGCCAGCAGTTACGGACAGTCCTCAGAGACCCAGTACTTC. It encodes CASSYGQSSETQYF.

The CDR3 DNA reads TGCGCCAGCAGCCACGTCCGAGGAGGATACTACAATGAGCAGTTCTTC. This encodes CASSHVRGGYYNEQFF. The chain couples TRBV4-1 to TRBJ2-1; tentatively, D is TRBD2 (5 bases). This CDR3 region has 16 residues. Trimming removed 3 bases at V and 3 bases at J, with 15 bases between. The V gene's germline CDR1 is MGHRA and CDR2 YSYEKL.

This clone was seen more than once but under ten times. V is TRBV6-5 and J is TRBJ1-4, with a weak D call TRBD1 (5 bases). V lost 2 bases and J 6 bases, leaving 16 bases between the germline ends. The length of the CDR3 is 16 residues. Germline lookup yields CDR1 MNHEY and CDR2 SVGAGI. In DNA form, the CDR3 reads TGTGCCAGCAGTTACGGAGGCGGGGGAGGACATGAAAAACTGTTTTTT. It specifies CASSYGGGGGHEKLFF.

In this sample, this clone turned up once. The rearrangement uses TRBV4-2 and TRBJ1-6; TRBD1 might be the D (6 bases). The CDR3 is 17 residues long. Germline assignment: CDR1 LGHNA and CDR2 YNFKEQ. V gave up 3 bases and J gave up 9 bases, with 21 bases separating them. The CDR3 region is CASSHPQGGGETSPLHF. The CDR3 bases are TGTGCCAGCAGCCACCCCCAAGGAGGGGGTGAGACTTCACCCCTCCACTTT.

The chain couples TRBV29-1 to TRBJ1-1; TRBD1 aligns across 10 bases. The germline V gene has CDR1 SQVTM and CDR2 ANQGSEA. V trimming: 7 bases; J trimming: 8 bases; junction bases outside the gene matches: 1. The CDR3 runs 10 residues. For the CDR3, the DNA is TGCAGCGGGGGACAGGGGGAAGCTTTCTTT. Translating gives CSGGQGEAFF. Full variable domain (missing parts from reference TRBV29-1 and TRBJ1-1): SAVISQKPSRDICQRGTSLTIQCQVDSQVTMMFWYRQQPGQSLTLIATANQGSEATYESGFVIDKFPISRPNLTFSTLTVSNMSPEDSSIYLCSGGQGEAFFGQGTRLTVV.

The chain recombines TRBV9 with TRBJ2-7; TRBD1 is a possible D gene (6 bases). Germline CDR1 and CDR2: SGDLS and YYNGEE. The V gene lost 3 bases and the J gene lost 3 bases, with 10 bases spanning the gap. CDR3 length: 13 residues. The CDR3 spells CASSGPGDYEQYF. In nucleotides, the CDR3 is TGTGCCAGCAGCGGGCCAGGGGACTACGAGCAGTACTTC.

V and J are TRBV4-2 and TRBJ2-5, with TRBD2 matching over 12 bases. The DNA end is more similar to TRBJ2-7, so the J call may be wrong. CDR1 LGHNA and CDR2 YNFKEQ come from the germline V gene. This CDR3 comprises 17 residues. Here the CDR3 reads CASSQDRTSGITYEQYF. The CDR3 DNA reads TGTGCCAGCAGCCAAGATCGGACTAGCGGGATCACCTACGAGCAGTACTTC.

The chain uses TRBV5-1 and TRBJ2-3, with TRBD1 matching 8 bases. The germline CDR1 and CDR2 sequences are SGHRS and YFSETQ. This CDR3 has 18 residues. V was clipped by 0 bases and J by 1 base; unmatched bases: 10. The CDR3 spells CASSLGSGRGPRTDTQYF. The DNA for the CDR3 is TGCGCCAGCAGCTTGGGGTCGGGCAGGGGGCCCCGCACAGATACGCAGTATTTT.

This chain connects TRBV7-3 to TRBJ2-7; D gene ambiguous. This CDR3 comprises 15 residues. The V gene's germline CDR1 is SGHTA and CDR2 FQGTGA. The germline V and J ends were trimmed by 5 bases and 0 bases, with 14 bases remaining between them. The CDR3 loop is CASSPESSSSYEQYF. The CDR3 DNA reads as TGTGCCAGCAGCCCGGAGAGTAGCAGCTCCTACGAGCAGTACTTC.

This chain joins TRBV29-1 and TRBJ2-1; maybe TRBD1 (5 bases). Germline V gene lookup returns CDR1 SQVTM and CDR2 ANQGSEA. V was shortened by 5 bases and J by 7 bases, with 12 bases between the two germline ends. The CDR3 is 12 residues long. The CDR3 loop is CSVKARANEQFF. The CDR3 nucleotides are TGCAGCGTTAAGGCCAGGGCTAATGAGCAGTTCTTC.